This TCR beta chain was identified during a study of blood T cell repertoires in COVID-19. Study summary: Samples of COVID-19 (acute and convalescent) were obtained from the United States, Italy and Spain.

This clone was observed at least ten times. Looked up from germline, CDR1 is KGHSH and CDR2 is LQKENI. The germline V and J ends were trimmed by 2 bases and 5 bases, with 9 bases remaining between them. CDR3 length: 13 amino acids. The table came from immunoSEQ multiplex PCR; TCRdb's copy has only in-frame clones and leaves some out. The table shows 200,000 to 250,000 clones, with about 78% occurring only once. This receptor was obtained from a woman between 65 and 79 years old with acute or convalescent COVID-19. The J gene is TRBJ2-5, the V gene TRBV18, with D maybe TRBD2 (5 bases). The sample comprised peripheral blood. CDR3 amino acids: CASSPTQRETQYF. The CDR3 bases are TGTGCCAGCTCACCAACCCAGCGGGAGACCCAGTACTTC.